This TCR beta chain was identified in a study of blood T cell repertoires in COVID-19. Across the study: Acute and convalescent COVID-19 specimens originated in the United States, Italy and Spain. In each case, the material was cDNA or gDNA derived from T cells, B-cell-depleted T cells, or PBMCs.

Source study methods: How many nucleated cells were present was estimated from reference gene primer amplification. Profiled with immunoSEQ multiplex PCR; TCRdb holds only in-frame clones, not every one. V, J and clone size derive from that table, while D and trimming were established from the DNA sequence. The repertoire holds 100,000 to 150,000 clones, with about 80% as singletons. V lost 0 bases, J lost 8 bases, and 13 bases lay in between. CDR3 length: 15 amino acids. From germline, CDR1 is LGHNA and CDR2 YSLEER. This rearrangement joins TRBV4-3 to TRBJ1-4; D unresolved. The sequenced sample was peripheral blood. This TCR was recovered from a middle-aged man with active or convalescent COVID-19. The CDR3 sequence is CASSQDLPGGEKLFF. For the CDR3, the DNA is TGCGCCAGCAGCCAAGATCTGCCGGGCGGGGAAAAACTGTTTTTT.